The rows below give T cell receptor beta chains drawn from one sample of a study of cytomegalovirus exposure and HLA in healthy donors. The method was immunoSEQ multiplex PCR; TCRdb's version includes in-frame clones alone and lacks a portion of them. The table lists 60,000 to 90,000 clones, approximately 63% of them singletons. The sample consisted of PBMCs. These TCRs come from a woman in her fifties or sixties in good health and CMV-seropositive. Both conserved end residues are part of each CDR3. The D gene is left open where the match is weak. Clone size is stated in some rows and not others, as once, few, many or a class when expanded.

J gene: TRBJ2-2
CDR3 length: 12
D gene: -
V gene: TRBV28
clone size: few
CDR3 protein: CASSLGFGELFF
CDR3 DNA: TGTGCCAGCAGTCTAGGCTTCGGGGAGCTGTTTTTT

J gene: TRBJ2-1
CDR3 length: 16
D gene: TRBD2
V gene: TRBV14
clone size: -
CDR3 protein: CASSHFSGAHYNEQFF
CDR3 DNA: TGTGCCAGCAGCCATTTTAGCGGGGCCCACTACAATGAGCAGTTCTTC

J gene: TRBJ2-1
CDR3 length: 16
D gene: TRBD2
V gene: TRBV11-2
clone size: -
CDR3 protein: CASSGRLAGYYNEQFF
CDR3 DNA: TGTGCCAGCAGCGGGCGACTAGCGGGCTATTACAATGAGCAGTTCTTC

J gene: TRBJ1-6
CDR3 length: 15
D gene: -
V gene: TRBV2
clone size: -
CDR3 protein: CASRRATVDNSPLHF
CDR3 DNA: TGTGCCAGCAGACGCGCGACAGTCGATAATTCACCCCTCCACTTT

J gene: TRBJ1-2
CDR3 length: 14
D gene: TRBD1
V gene: TRBV19
clone size: -
CDR3 protein: CASKDRGPGYGYTF
CDR3 DNA: TGTGCCAGTAAGGACAGGGGCCCTGGCTATGGCTACACCTTC

J gene: TRBJ2-7
CDR3 length: 12
D gene: -
V gene: TRBV10-3
clone size: -
CDR3 protein: CAISTSAYEQYF
CDR3 DNA: TGTGCCATCAGTACGTCGGCCTACGAGCAGTACTTC

J gene: TRBJ2-5
CDR3 length: 15
D gene: TRBD2
V gene: TRBV10-2
clone size: -
CDR3 protein: CASRASGGSQETQYF
CDR3 DNA: TGCGCCAGCAGAGCTAGCGGGGGTTCCCAAGAGACCCAGTACTTC

J gene: TRBJ2-7
CDR3 length: 14
D gene: TRBD1
V gene: TRBV4-1
clone size: -
CDR3 protein: CASSTTGGSYEQYF
CDR3 DNA: TGCGCCAGCAGCACGACAGGGGGTAGTTACGAGCAGTACTTC

J gene: TRBJ1-3
CDR3 length: 15
D gene: -
V gene: TRBV4-1
clone size: -
CDR3 protein: CASSQGPLSGNTIYF
CDR3 DNA: TGCGCCAGCAGTCAGGGTCCTCTCTCTGGAAACACCATATATTTT

J gene: TRBJ1-2
CDR3 length: 11
D gene: -
V gene: TRBV29-1
clone size: -
CDR3 protein: CSVEHNYGYTF
CDR3 DNA: TGCAGCGTTGAACATAACTATGGCTACACCTTC

J gene: TRBJ1-1
CDR3 length: 15
D gene: -
V gene: TRBV18
clone size: -
CDR3 protein: CASSPTIDPRAEAFF
CDR3 DNA: TGTGCCAGCTCACCAACAATCGATCCCAGGGCTGAAGCTTTCTTT

J gene: TRBJ2-1
CDR3 length: 17
D gene: TRBD1
V gene: TRBV7-8
clone size: -
CDR3 protein: CASSTHRGPRSYNEQFF
CDR3 DNA: TGTGCCAGCAGCACCCACAGGGGGCCTCGGTCCTACAATGAGCAGTTCTTC

J gene: TRBJ2-3
CDR3 length: 13
D gene: -
V gene: TRBV10-1
clone size: -
CDR3 protein: CASSDPVTDTQYF
CDR3 DNA: TGCGCCAGCAGTGACCCGGTAACAGATACGCAGTATTTT

J gene: TRBJ2-7
CDR3 length: 14
D gene: TRBD1
V gene: TRBV7-2
clone size: -
CDR3 protein: CASSSDRAKGEQYF
CDR3 DNA: TGTGCCAGCAGCTCCGACAGGGCTAAAGGCGAGCAGTACTTC

J gene: TRBJ2-3
CDR3 length: 16
D gene: TRBD2
V gene: TRBV6-6
clone size: -
CDR3 protein: CASSYGRGGRTDTQYF
CDR3 DNA: TGTGCCAGCAGTTACGGTCGAGGCGGGAGAACAGATACGCAGTATTTT

J gene: TRBJ2-7
CDR3 length: 15
D gene: TRBD1
V gene: TRBV5-1
clone size: -
CDR3 protein: CASSPGTGGNYEQYF
CDR3 DNA: TGCGCCAGCAGTCCCGGGACAGGGGGCAACTACGAGCAGTACTTC

J gene: TRBJ1-6
CDR3 length: 14
D gene: -
V gene: TRBV4-3
clone size: -
CDR3 protein: CASSQGPFNSPLHF
CDR3 DNA: TGCGCCAGCAGCCAAGGTCCTTTTAATTCACCCCTCCACTTT

J gene: TRBJ2-5
CDR3 length: 15
D gene: TRBD2
V gene: TRBV7-7
clone size: -
CDR3 protein: CASSFSGGTPETQYF
CDR3 DNA: TGTGCCAGCAGCTTTAGCGGGGGGACCCCAGAGACCCAGTACTTC